This is a list of T cell receptor beta chains from one sample in a study of blood T cell repertoires in COVID-19. Measured with immunoSEQ multiplex PCR; TCRdb has only the in-frame clones, and not every one. Counted here are about 14,000 clones, around 85% occurring once; the ten biggest clones make up 17%. Sequencing used peripheral blood. The receptors come from a human donor with active COVID-19. The donor label of this sample is uncertain. Each CDR3 is given with its conserved first and last residue. D genes are given only for firm matches. The size of a clone is reported for some rows only, either as once, few or many, or as a class for expanded clones.

D	V	size	J	DNA	CDR3
TRBD1	TRBV12-5	NA	TRBJ1-5	TGTGCTAGTGGTTTGGACAGGGGTCAGCCCCAGCATTTT	CASGLDRGQPQHF
NA	TRBV12-3/TRBV12-4	NA	TRBJ2-7	TGTGCCAGCAGTCACTCCCCCGAGCAGTACTTC	CASSHSPEQYF
NA	TRBV25-1	NA	TRBJ1-1	TGTGCCAGCATTCACAGGGTCGGCACTGAAGCTTTCTTT	CASIHRVGTEAFF
NA	TRBV7-2	NA	TRBJ2-7	TGTGCCAGCAGCTTAGTTGGGAGCTCCTACGAGCAGTACTTC	CASSLVGSSYEQYF
NA	TRBV6-6	NA	TRBJ2-1	TGTGCCAGCAGCAACGCGCAGGGTTACTCCGATGAGCAGTTCTTC	CASSNAQGYSDEQFF
TRBD1	TRBV11-2	NA	TRBJ2-1	TGTGCCAGCAGCTTACTACCGGGACAGGGATTACGGCAGTTCTTC	CASSLLPGQGLRQFF
NA	TRBV5-6	NA	TRBJ1-2	TGTGCCAGCAGCTCTTCGGGAGGTGGCTATGGCTACACCTTC	CASSSSGGGYGYTF
NA	TRBV6-1	NA	TRBJ2-5	TGTGCCAGCAGTGAAGGTTCAGTAGAGACCCAGTACTTC	CASSEGSVETQYF
TRBD2	TRBV27	NA	TRBJ2-7	TGTGCCAGCAGTTTAATACCCGAGACTAGCGGGAGTCTTAGGTCCTACGAGCAGTACTTC	CASSLIPETSGSLRSYEQYF
NA	TRBV7-2	NA	TRBJ2-1	TGTGCCAGCAGCACACAGGGATACGGGGGGAATGAGCAGTTCTTC	CASSTQGYGGNEQFF
NA	TRBV5-6	NA	TRBJ2-7	TGTGCCAGCAGCGAGGGTCCATACGAGCAGTACTTC	CASSEGPYEQYF
TRBD1	TRBV24-1	NA	TRBJ2-2	TGTGCCACCAGTGGACGGACAGGGAATACCGGGGAGCTGTTTTTT	CATSGRTGNTGELFF
NA	TRBV5-4	NA	TRBJ2-7	TGTGCCAGCAGCTTGATAGGCCGGGGGGAGCAGTACTTC	CASSLIGRGEQYF
NA	TRBV30	NA	TRBJ2-5	TGTGCCTGGAGTGTTCGCAGGGGCCAAGAGACCCAGTACTTC	CAWSVRRGQETQYF
NA	TRBV6-6	NA	TRBJ1-1	TGTGCCAGCAGACTCCAAGGGGGAGCTTTCTTT	CASRLQGGAFF
TRBD1	TRBV10-3	NA	TRBJ2-7	TGTGCCATCAGTGAGTCGGGGGACAGGTCGTGGGAGCAGTACTTC	CAISESGDRSWEQYF
NA	TRBV10-3	NA	TRBJ1-5	TGTGCCATCAGTCCCAGGGATGATCAGCCCCAGCATTTT	CAISPRDDQPQHF
NA	TRBV6-2/TRBV6-3	NA	TRBJ2-1	TGTGCCAGCAGTTACATAAACTGGGGCCCCTACAATGAGCAGTTCTTC	CASSYINWGPYNEQFF
NA	TRBV4-2	NA	TRBJ2-1	TGTGCCAGCAACCAAGAGGAAGGAGGGCCCAATGAGCAGTTCTTC	CASNQEEGGPNEQFF
TRBD1	TRBV7-3	NA	TRBJ1-1	TGTGCCAGCAGCCTGGACAGGGGAGAAGCTTTCTTT	CASSLDRGEAFF
TRBD1	TRBV4-1	once	TRBJ1-4	TGCGCCAGCAGCCCCACCCGGGACAGGGGGAATAATGAAAAACTGTTTTTT	CASSPTRDRGNNEKLFF
NA	TRBV20-1	once	TRBJ1-2	TGCAGTGCTAGTTTATCGGGTATGAGTGGCTACACCTTC	CSASLSGMSGYTF
TRBD2	TRBV29-1	NA	TRBJ2-1	TGCAGCGTTGCAGGGCTAGCGGGAGGATCCTACAATGAGCAGTTCTTC	CSVAGLAGGSYNEQFF
NA	TRBV11-2	NA	TRBJ2-3	TGTGCCAGCAGCCCGGACTCTTATACGCAGTATTTT	CASSPDSYTQYF
NA	TRBV2	once	TRBJ2-1	TGTGCCAGCAGTATCTGGGACCGGGGAGGATCTGAGCAGTTCTTC	CASSIWDRGGSEQFF
NA	TRBV2	NA	TRBJ2-1	TGTGCCAGCAGTGAAGCGCTTTACTTGTATGAGCAGTTCTTC	CASSEALYLYEQFF
NA	TRBV6-1	NA	TRBJ1-5	TGTGCCAGCAGTGAAGGTTTAACCTATAGCAATCAGCCCCAGCATTTT	CASSEGLTYSNQPQHF
NA	TRBV7-2	NA	TRBJ1-2	TGTGCCAGCCACCGGGGGGGGTCAATCATGAATGGCTACACCTTC	CASHRGGSIMNGYTF
TRBD1	TRBV10-3	NA	TRBJ2-7	TGTGCCATCAGCTGGAAGACAGGGGCATCGTACGAGCAGTACTTC	CAISWKTGASYEQYF
NA	TRBV7-9	NA	TRBJ1-5	TGTGCCAGCAGCTTCTCTACAGCAAGCAATCAGCCCCAGCATTTT	CASSFSTASNQPQHF
TRBD2	TRBV5-1	NA	TRBJ2-7	TGCGCCAGCAGCAAAGGACTAGCGGGGGGCTACGAGCAGTACTTC	CASSKGLAGGYEQYF
NA	TRBV14	NA	TRBJ2-7	TGTGCCAGCAGCCAACATGCGGTCCGGTACGAGCAGTACTTC	CASSQHAVRYEQYF
TRBD1	TRBV20-1	NA	TRBJ1-4	TGCAGTGCTAGTATTTTGTTGGGACAGCGAGGTGAAAAACTGTTTTTT	CSASILLGQRGEKLFF
NA	TRBV5-1	NA	TRBJ1-6	TGCGCCAGCAGCTTGGAACGACTGAACTATAATTCACCCCTCCACTTT	CASSLERLNYNSPLHF
TRBD1	TRBV4-1	NA	TRBJ2-7	TGCGCCAGCAGCCAGGCGGACAGGACCCCCTACGAGCAGTACTTC	CASSQADRTPYEQYF
TRBD1	TRBV4-1	NA	TRBJ2-7	TGCGCCAGCAGCCATAAGGACAGGGACTACGAGCAGTACTTC	CASSHKDRDYEQYF
TRBD2	TRBV7-9	NA	TRBJ2-5	TGTGCCAGCAGCCCACCGGGACTAGCGGGAGACCAAGAGACCCAGTACTTC	CASSPPGLAGDQETQYF
TRBD1	TRBV5-1	NA	TRBJ1-5	TGCGCCAGCAGCTTGGAGGGGACAGGGGGCCAGCCCCAGCATTTT	CASSLEGTGGQPQHF
NA	TRBV11-3	NA	TRBJ2-1	TGTGCCAGCAGCTTAGGCGACACCGAGCAGTTCTTC	CASSLGDTEQFF
NA	TRBV7-2	NA	TRBJ1-1	TGTGCCAGCAGCGTTTTCAGGGGTCGGACTGAAGCTTTCTTT	CASSVFRGRTEAFF
TRBD2	TRBV7-3	once	TRBJ2-1	TGTGCCAGCAGCTCACTAGCGGGAGGGTACAATGAGCAGTTCTTC	CASSSLAGGYNEQFF
TRBD1	TRBV3-1/TRBV3-2	NA	TRBJ1-6	TGTGCCAGCAGCCAGACAGGGGGCCATAATTCACCCCTCCACTTT	CASSQTGGHNSPLHF
TRBD2	TRBV7-8	NA	TRBJ2-1	TGTGCCAGCAGCTTAGGTCTAGCGGGTGCGATTGAGCAGTTCTTC	CASSLGLAGAIEQFF
TRBD2	TRBV5-1	once	TRBJ2-2	TGCGCCAGCAGCAGCGGGGGGGCTTCCGGGGAGCTGTTTTTT	CASSSGGASGELFF
TRBD1	TRBV5-6	NA	TRBJ2-7	TGTGCCAGCAGCTTCGGGACAGTTACTTCCTACGAGCAGTACTTC	CASSFGTVTSYEQYF
NA	TRBV20-1	NA	TRBJ2-5	TGCAGTGCTCGGGGGTCGGAGACCCAGTACTTC	CSARGSETQYF
NA	TRBV27	NA	TRBJ2-5	TGTGCCAGCACCGACGATCCAGCGCTCCAAGAGACCCAGTACTTC	CASTDDPALQETQYF
NA	TRBV9	NA	TRBJ2-4	TGTGCCAGCAGCGGAAGTGTCTGGAGGGACAAAAACATTCAGTACTTC	CASSGSVWRDKNIQYF
TRBD2	TRBV18	NA	TRBJ2-1	TGTGCCAGCGGATCCGCGGGGGGCAATGAGCAGTTCTTC	CASGSAGGNEQFF
NA	TRBV4-1	once	TRBJ2-6	TGCGCCAGCAGCCTAGGCGGGTTCTCTGGGGCCAACGTCCTGACTTTC	CASSLGGFSGANVLTF
NA	TRBV18	NA	TRBJ2-2	TGTGCCAGCTCACCACGGGGCGGTGCGAACACCGGGGAGCTGTTTTTT	CASSPRGGANTGELFF
TRBD2	TRBV4-2	NA	TRBJ2-2	TGTGCCAGCAGCCGGTCCGGGACTAGCGGGGGGGCCCGGGAGCTGTTTTTT	CASSRSGTSGGARELFF
TRBD2	TRBV19	NA	TRBJ2-3	TGTGCCACCGGGATTAGCGGGCCTACGCAGTATTTT	CATGISGPTQYF